This T cell receptor beta chain was identified during a study of T cell repertoires in cytomegalovirus infection. Overall study context: Shared public TCR beta signatures pointed to both CMV infection and a matching HLA type.

A single record per CDR3 protein comes from TCRdb applying MiXCR to the reads. Of around 170,000 distinct CDR3 sequences in the sample, more than 15% are singletons; the top ten hold around a sixth. Overall study results and limits: Ex vivo, HLA-C-restricted CMV-specific TCR beta clonotypes prevailed over the rest of the response.

Turning to this clonotype: Its antigen is still unknown.

The CDR3 consists of 15 residues. Trimming removed 0 bases at V and 5 bases at J, with 14 bases between. CDR1 and CDR2 from the germline V gene are SGDLS and YYNGEE. Sequenced sample: CD8+ T cells from PBMCs. The V call is TRBV9, the J call TRBJ1-2; no firm D call. This clonotype was obtained from a human donor in good health (CMV status not recorded). Some clones in this sample may be carry-over from other donors' samples. The DNA of the CDR3 is TGTGCCAGCAGCGTAGGGGGAGCGGGAAGATATGGCTACACCTTC. Translating it yields CASSVGGAGRYGYTF.